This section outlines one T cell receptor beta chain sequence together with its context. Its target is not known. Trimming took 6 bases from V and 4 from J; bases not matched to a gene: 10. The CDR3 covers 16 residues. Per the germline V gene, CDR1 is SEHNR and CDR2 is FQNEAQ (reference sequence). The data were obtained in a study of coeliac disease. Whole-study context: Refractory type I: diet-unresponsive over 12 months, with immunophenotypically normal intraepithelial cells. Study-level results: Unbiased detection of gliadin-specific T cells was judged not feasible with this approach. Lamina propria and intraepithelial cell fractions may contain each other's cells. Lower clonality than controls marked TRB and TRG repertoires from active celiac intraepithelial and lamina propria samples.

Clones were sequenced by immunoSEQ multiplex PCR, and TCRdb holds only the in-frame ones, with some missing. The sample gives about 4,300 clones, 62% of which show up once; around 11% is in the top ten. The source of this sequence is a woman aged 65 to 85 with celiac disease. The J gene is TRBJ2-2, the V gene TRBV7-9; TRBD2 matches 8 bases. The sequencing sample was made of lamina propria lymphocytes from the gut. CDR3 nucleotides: TGTGCCAGCAGTTCGCGGGGGGAGCTCGGCACCGGGGAGCTGTTTTTT. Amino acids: CASSSRGELGTGELFF.